The entry that follows covers one T cell receptor (beta chain) sequence. The method was immunoSEQ multiplex PCR; TCRdb's version includes in-frame clones alone and lacks a portion of them. This table has more than 110,000 clones, under 95% appearing once. The CDR3 consists of 14 residues. The data were taken from a study of T cell responses to AZD1222 COVID-19 vaccine. V and J are TRBV21-1 and TRBJ1-3; TRBD1 is the table's D call, not checked against the DNA. TRBV21-1 is deemed a pseudogene. The sequencing here drew on peripheral blood, taken on day 0 of AZD1222 vaccination. This TCR was recovered from an adult in good health. The CDR3 reads CASSKGAGAHTIYF. The CDR3 DNA sequence: TGTGCCAGCAGCAAGGGGGCAGGGGCACACACCATATATTTT.